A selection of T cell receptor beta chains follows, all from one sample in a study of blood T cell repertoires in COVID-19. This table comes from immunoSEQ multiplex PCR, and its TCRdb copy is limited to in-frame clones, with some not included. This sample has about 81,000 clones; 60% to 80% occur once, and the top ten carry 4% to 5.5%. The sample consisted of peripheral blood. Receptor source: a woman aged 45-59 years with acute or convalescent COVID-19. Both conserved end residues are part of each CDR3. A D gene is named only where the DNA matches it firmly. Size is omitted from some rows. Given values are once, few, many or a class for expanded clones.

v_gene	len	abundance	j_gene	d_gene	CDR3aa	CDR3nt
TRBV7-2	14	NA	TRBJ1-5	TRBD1	CASSPRTGDQPQHF	TGTGCCAGCAGCCCTCGGACAGGGGATCAGCCCCAGCATTTT
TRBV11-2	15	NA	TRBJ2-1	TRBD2	CASSLVAGSHNEQFF	TGTGCCAGCAGCTTAGTAGCGGGGAGCCACAATGAGCAGTTCTTC
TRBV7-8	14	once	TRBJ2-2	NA	CASSLFWGAGELFF	TGTGCCAGCAGCTTATTTTGGGGGGCCGGGGAGCTGTTTTTT
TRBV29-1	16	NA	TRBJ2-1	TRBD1	CSVEDRGQGMYNEQFF	TGCAGCGTTGAAGATCGCGGACAGGGGATGTACAATGAGCAGTTCTTC
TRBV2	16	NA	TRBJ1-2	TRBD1	CASSEALRKGGAGYTF	TGTGCCAGCAGTGAAGCGCTTCGGAAAGGGGGCGCCGGCTACACCTTC
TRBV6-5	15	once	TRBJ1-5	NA	CASYPAGPGGQPQHF	TGTGCCAGCTATCCGGCGGGACCGGGGGGTCAGCCCCAGCATTTT
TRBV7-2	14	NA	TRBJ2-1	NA	CASSLAGANNEQFF	TGTGCCAGCAGCTTAGCGGGGGCTAACAATGAGCAGTTCTTC
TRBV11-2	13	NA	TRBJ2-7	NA	CASSLDLSREQYF	TGTGCCAGCAGCTTAGACCTAAGCCGCGAGCAGTACTTC
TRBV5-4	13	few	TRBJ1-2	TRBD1	CASSSWTGDGYTF	TGTGCCAGCAGCTCGTGGACAGGGGACGGCTACACCTTC
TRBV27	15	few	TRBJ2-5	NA	CASSLIPSEQETQYF	TGTGCCAGCAGTTTAATCCCGAGCGAACAAGAGACCCAGTACTTC
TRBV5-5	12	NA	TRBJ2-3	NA	CASSFQGTTQYF	TGTGCCAGCAGCTTCCAGGGAACGACGCAGTATTTT
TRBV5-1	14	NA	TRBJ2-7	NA	CASSLGEGSYEQYF	TGCGCCAGCAGCTTGGGCGAGGGCTCCTACGAGCAGTACTTC
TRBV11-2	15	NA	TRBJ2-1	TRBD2	CASSPTLAGGNEQFF	TGTGCCAGCAGCCCCACACTAGCGGGGGGTAATGAGCAGTTCTTC
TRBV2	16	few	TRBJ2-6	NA	CASKFSSGSGANVLTF	TGTGCCAGCAAGTTCTCCAGCGGCTCTGGGGCCAACGTCCTGACTTTC
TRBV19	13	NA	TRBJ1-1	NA	CASSRYIATEAFF	TGTGCCAGTAGTCGATACATCGCCACTGAAGCTTTCTTT
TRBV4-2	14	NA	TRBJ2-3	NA	CASSREGRTDTQYF	TGTGCCAGCAGCCGTGAGGGAAGGACAGATACGCAGTATTTT
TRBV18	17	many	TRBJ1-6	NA	CASSQTKQGGSDSPLHF	TGTGCCAGCTCACAAACGAAACAGGGTGGGTCCGATTCACCCCTCCACTTT
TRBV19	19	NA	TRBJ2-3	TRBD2	CASSLTRLAGGLSTDTQYF	TGTGCCAGTAGTCTAACAAGGCTAGCGGGGGGGCTTAGCACAGATACGCAGTATTTT
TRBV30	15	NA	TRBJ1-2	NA	CAWSYSDQGLNGYTF	TGTGCCTGGAGCTACTCCGACCAGGGTCTTAATGGCTACACCTTC
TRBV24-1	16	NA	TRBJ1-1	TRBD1	CATKGRAGGDNTEAFF	TGTGCCACCAAGGGTAGGGCAGGGGGCGATAACACTGAAGCTTTCTTT
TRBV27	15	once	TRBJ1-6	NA	CASSQAGKGNGPLHF	TGTGCCAGCAGCCAGGCCGGCAAGGGGAATGGACCCCTCCACTTT
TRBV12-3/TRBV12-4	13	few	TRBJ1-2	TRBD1	CASRPSTGSGYTF	TGTGCCAGCAGACCCTCGACAGGGTCTGGCTACACCTTC
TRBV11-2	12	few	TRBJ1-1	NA	CASAADNTEAFF	TGTGCCAGCGCGGCGGATAACACTGAAGCTTTCTTT
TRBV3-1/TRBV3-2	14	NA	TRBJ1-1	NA	CASSQGGGHTEAFF	TGTGCCAGCAGCCAAGGGGGGGGGCACACTGAAGCTTTCTTT
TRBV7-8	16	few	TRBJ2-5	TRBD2	CASSFASGGAGETQYF	TGTGCCAGCAGCTTTGCTAGCGGGGGGGCGGGGGAGACCCAGTACTTC
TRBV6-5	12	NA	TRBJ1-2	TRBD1	CASRSRGEGYTF	TGTGCCAGCAGAAGCAGGGGGGAAGGCTACACCTTC
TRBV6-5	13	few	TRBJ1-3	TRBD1	CASRTGQGYTIYF	TGTGCCAGCAGAACTGGACAGGGATACACCATATATTTT
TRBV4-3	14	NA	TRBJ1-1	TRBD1	CASSHETGVGEAFF	TGCGCCAGCAGCCACGAGACAGGGGTCGGGGAAGCTTTCTTT
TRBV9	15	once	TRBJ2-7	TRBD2	CASSVSAGGFYEQYF	TGTGCCAGCAGCGTCTCAGCGGGGGGGTTCTACGAGCAGTACTTC